Included here is one T cell receptor (beta chain) sequence, with context. These data are taken from a study of blood T cells in healthy people across ages. Together with a sample-barcoded 5' primer, a J-beta primer mix was included in a second PCR lasting about 7 to 11 cycles. TCRdb independently ran MiXCR on the 5' RACE reads; one entry per CDR3 protein. There are about a million distinct CDR3 sequences in the sample; 35% to 45% occur only once, and around 14% lies in the top ten. Unmatched junction bases numbered 5, after V lost 2 bases and J lost 7 bases. The CDR3 is 15 residues long. The germline CDR1 and CDR2 sequences are MNHNS and SASEGT.

The chain carries TRBV6-1 and TRBJ1-6; 7 positions agree with TRBD1. The sequencing input was blood. The receptor was isolated from a man in his late teens or twenties in good health. The chain's CDR3 is CASSELGTENSPLHF. The CDR3 bases are TGTGCCAGCAGTGAATTGGGGACAGAGAATTCACCCCTCCACTTT.